This TCR beta chain was recovered during a study of patients and donors after allogeneic stem cell transplantation. TCRdb reprocessed the RT-PCR reads via MiXCR and lists one record per CDR3 protein. The sample shows some 92,000 distinct CDR3 sequences, 45% to 50% of them seen only once. The length of the CDR3 is 15 residues. J lost 8 bases, V lost 2 bases, and 6 bases had no gene match. Germline V CDR1 and CDR2: ENHRY, SYGVKD. This sequence was found in a human donor who was either an allogeneic HSCT recipient or a stem cell or donor lymphocyte infusion donor (not recorded which). It is not recorded whose cells these are; they may come from a transplant donor. The sample taken for sequencing was blood, either unsorted or a sorted T cell fraction (not recorded which). This chain links TRBV10-3 with TRBJ1-6, with 7 bases fitting TRBD1. This chain's CDR3 is CAISETGTVDSPLHF. CDR3 coding DNA: TGTGCCATCAGTGAGACCGGGACAGTAGATTCACCCCTCCACTTT.